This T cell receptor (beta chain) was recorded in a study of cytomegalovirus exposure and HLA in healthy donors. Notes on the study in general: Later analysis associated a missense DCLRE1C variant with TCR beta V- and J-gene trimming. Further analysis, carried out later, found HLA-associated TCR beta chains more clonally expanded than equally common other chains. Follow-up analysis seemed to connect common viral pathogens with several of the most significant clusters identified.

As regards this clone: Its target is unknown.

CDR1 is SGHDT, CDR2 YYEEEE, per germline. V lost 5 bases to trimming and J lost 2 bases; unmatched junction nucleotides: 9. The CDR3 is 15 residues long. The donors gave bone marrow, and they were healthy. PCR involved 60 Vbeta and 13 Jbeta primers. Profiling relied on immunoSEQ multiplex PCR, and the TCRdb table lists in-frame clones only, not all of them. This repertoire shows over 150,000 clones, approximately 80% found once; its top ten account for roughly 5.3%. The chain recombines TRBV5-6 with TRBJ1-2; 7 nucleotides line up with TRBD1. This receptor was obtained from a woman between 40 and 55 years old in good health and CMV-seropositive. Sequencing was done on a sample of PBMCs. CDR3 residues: CASRRLGTENYGYTF. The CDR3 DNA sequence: TGTGCCAGCAGAAGGCTAGGGACAGAAAACTATGGCTACACCTTC.